A single T cell receptor beta chain is shown here with its context. V was pared by 0 bases and J by 1 base, with 10 bases of the junction left unmatched. Germline CDR1 and CDR2: KGHSH and LQKENI. CDR3 length: 20 residues. The data derive from a study of blood T cell repertoires in COVID-19. In the study overall: Samples of COVID-19 (acute and convalescent) were obtained from the United States, Italy and Spain. PBMCs, B-cell-depleted T cells, or T cells were the source of the cDNA or gDNA that made up the material.

Original analysis: Reference gene primers were amplified, and this amplification served to estimate nucleated cell counts. Sequenced by immunoSEQ multiplex PCR; TCRdb stores in-frame clones only, minus some. V and J calls and clone size follow that table, whereas D and trimming were derived from the DNA. The repertoire consists of under 80,000 clones, with about four fifths occurring once and the leading ten covering approximately 5%. Sequencing input: peripheral blood. J is TRBJ2-1 and V is TRBV18; 12 bases align to TRBD2. The sequence was obtained from a woman aged 80 or over with active or convalescent COVID-19. This chain's CDR3 is CASSPPKTNTSGRSYNEQFF. Here the CDR3 DNA reads TGTGCCAGCTCACCACCGAAAACAAACACTAGCGGGAGGTCCTACAATGAGCAGTTCTTC. Filled out from reference TRBV18 and TRBJ2-1, the complete variable domain reads NAGVMQNPRHLVRRRGQEARLRCSPMKGHSHVYWYRQLPEEGLKFMVYLQKENIIDESGMPKERFSAEFPKEGPSILRIQQVVRGDSAAYFCASSPPKTNTSGRSYNEQFFGPGTRLTVL.